A single sample is the source of the 21 T cell receptor beta chains below, sequenced in a study of response to subunit inactivated influenza vaccine. One entry per CDR3 protein, called by TCRdb with MiXCR from the RT-PCR reads. Among approximately 530,000 distinct CDR3 sequences listed, 7.5% to 8.5% were seen once. The source material was PBMCs from blood, sampled around 25 months after vaccination. These TCRs come from a man between 50 and 75 years old who received an inactivated influenza vaccine.

This clonotype appeared a few times. The chain combines TRBV18 with TRBJ2-1; weak D call: TRBD2 (5 bases). V lost 3 bases to trimming and J lost 4 bases, with 10 bases between them. The CDR3 runs to 14 residues. Germline CDR1 and CDR2: KGHSH and LQKENI. CDR3 sequence reads: CASSPLADYNEQFF. The DNA for the CDR3 is TGTGCCAGCTCACCGCTAGCTGATTACAATGAGCAGTTCTTC.

This clonotype turned up a few times. The genes are TRBV29-1 and TRBJ1-1; tentative D call: TRBD1 (5 bases). CDR3 length: 11 residues. Germline V gene lookup returns CDR1 SQVTM and CDR2 ANQGSEA. V lost 0 bases and J lost 9, with 8 bases in between. The chain's CDR3 is CSVEDRAKAFF. The CDR3, as DNA: TGCAGCGTTGAAGACAGGGCGAAAGCTTTCTTT.

This clonotype has a handful of counts. The chain employs TRBV20-1 and TRBJ2-5, with D maybe TRBD2 (6 bases). Trimming pared 8 bases from V and 4 bases from J, leaving 11 bases between. The CDR3 sequence is 11 residues long. Germline-derived CDR1 and CDR2 are DFQATT and SNEGSKA (reference sequence). CDR3 DNA sequence: TGCAGTCTCCGGAGGGGAGAGACCCAGTACTTC. Translating it yields CSLRRGETQYF.

The chain combines TRBV5-5 with TRBJ1-4; unclear D gene. Germline CDR1 reads SGHKS; CDR2 reads YYEKEE (reference sequence). The CDR3 length is 16 residues. V lost 4 bases and J 4 bases, leaving 17 bases between the germline ends. This CDR3 reads CASSPMGGRINEKLFF. The CDR3 DNA reads as TGTGCCAGCAGCCCCATGGGAGGGCGTATTAATGAAAAACTGTTTTTT.

V usage is TRBV10-3 and J usage is TRBJ2-3; 12 bases are shared with TRBD2. This CDR3 spans 14 amino acids. V shed 5 bases, J shed 3 bases, and the junction held 0 bases outside the gene matches. Germline V gives CDR1 ENHRY, CDR2 SYGVKD. The CDR3 is CAISTSGGTDTQYF. In nucleotides, the CDR3 is TGTGCCATCAGTACTAGCGGGGGGACAGATACGCAGTATTTT.

The table lists this clonotype with a few counts. The V call is TRBV11-1, the J call TRBJ1-6, with D possibly TRBD1 on 5 matching bases. Trimming cost V 8 bases and J 7 bases, with 24 bases left between them. This CDR3 contains 17 residues. CDR1 and CDR2 from the germline V gene are SGHAT and FQDESV (reference sequence). The CDR3 here is CASADHAGQGSNSPLHF. CDR3 DNA sequence: TGTGCCAGCGCTGACCACGCCGGGCAGGGCAGCAATTCACCCCTCCACTTT.

The chain recombines TRBV5-1 with TRBJ2-7; D remains unclear. Germline CDR1 and CDR2: SGHRS and YFSETQ. The V and J ends lost 4 bases and 0 bases respectively, with 17 bases between them. The CDR3 totals 16 residues. The CDR3 loop reads CASSSRPGGSSYEQYF. The CDR3 DNA reads as TGCGCCAGCAGCAGCCGACCAGGCGGAAGCTCCTACGAGCAGTACTTC.

This clonotype showed up many times. This chain joins TRBV7-2 and TRBJ1-1; the D is unclear. Trimming shortened V by 5 bases and J by 4 bases, and 11 bases separated the two germline ends. CDR3 size: 13 residues. Germline V gives CDR1 SGHTA, CDR2 FQGNSA. This CDR3 reads CASSTSTATEAFF. The DNA for the CDR3 is TGTGCCAGCAGCACTTCCACCGCCACTGAAGCTTTCTTT.

This clonotype was picked up many times. The CDR3 protein is CASSLSGVFSNQPQHF. As DNA, the CDR3 is TGTGCCAGCAGCTTATCTGGTGTTTTTAGCAATCAGCCCCAGCATTTT. This sequence joins TRBV7-2 and TRBJ1-5; no reliable D call. This CDR3 has 16 residues. Germline assignment: CDR1 SGHTA and CDR2 FQGNSA. V gave up 2 bases and J gave up 0 bases, with 11 bases separating them.

This clonotype was recorded at least ten times. J is TRBJ1-2 and V is TRBV12-3 or TRBV12-4; D uncertain. The CDR3 totals 13 residues. V shed 7 bases and J shed 4 bases, with 13 bases lying between them. The CDR3 is CASTSSGGYGYTF. The DNA of the CDR3 is TGTGCCAGCACGTCTTCGGGAGGCTATGGCTACACCTTC.

This clonotype was observed a handful of times. The chain combines TRBV12-3 or TRBV12-4 with TRBJ2-5, with TRBD2 matching 8 bases. V lost 1 base to trimming and J lost 2 bases; unmatched junction nucleotides: 3. This CDR3 contains 15 residues. The CDR3 nucleotides are TGTGCCAGCAGTTTAGGCGGGGGGATACAAGAGACCCAGTACTTC. It encodes CASSLGGGIQETQYF.

This clonotype was counted ten times or more. The V call is TRBV28, the J call TRBJ2-5; D is ambiguous. The CDR3 sequence is 13 residues long. CDR1 and CDR2 (germline): MDHEN, SYDVKM. V dropped 6 bases and J dropped 5 bases, with 13 bases sitting between them. CDR3 sequence (DNA): TGTGCCAGCAGCCTTTCGCACGGCGAGACCCAGTACTTC. This codes for CASSLSHGETQYF.

The chain combines TRBV7-9 with TRBJ1-1; D is undetermined. The length of the CDR3 is 13 residues. The ends were cut back, 5 bases at V and 11 bases at J, with 18 bases in the middle. Germline CDR1 is SEHNR and CDR2 is FQNEAQ (reference sequence). CDR3 in DNA: TGTGCCAGCAGCCCCCCGTGGGTTTACGGGGCTTTCTTT. Translating gives CASSPPWVYGAFF.

This clonotype was recorded at least ten times. J is TRBJ1-2 and V is TRBV29-1; no firm D call. Deletions cut 1 base from V and 6 bases from J, with 9 bases between. Germline assignment: CDR1 SQVTM and CDR2 ANQGSEA. CDR3 size: 12 residues. CDR3 bases: TGCAGCGTTGAAGTCGAGGGAAATGGCTACACCTTC. Encoded protein: CSVEVEGNGYTF.

This clonotype was seen only a few times. V is TRBV20-1 and J is TRBJ2-5; 9 bases are shared with TRBD2. The CDR3 contains 15 residues. V lost 8 bases to trimming and J lost 5 bases; unmatched junction nucleotides: 15. In germline, CDR1 is DFQATT, CDR2 SNEGSKA (reference sequence). The CDR3 nucleotides are TGCAGTTCAACTCGGGGCGGGAGGGCCCTGGAGACCCAGTACTTC. Translated: CSSTRGGRALETQYF.

This clonotype occurred many times. This chain joins TRBV12-3 or TRBV12-4 and TRBJ2-3, with D uncertain. V lost 5 bases and J lost 4, with 7 bases in between. This CDR3 is built from 12 residues. CDR3 nucleotide sequence: TGTGCCAGCAGTCGATGGGCAGATACGCAGTATTTT. It translates to CASSRWADTQYF.

V gene TRBV29-1 combines with J gene TRBJ1-2; 7 bases match TRBD1. The J segment lost 5 bases and the V segment lost 7 bases, leaving 10 bases of the junction unmatched. Germline V lookup: CDR1 SQVTM, CDR2 ANQGSEA. The CDR3 sequence is 13 residues long. In DNA form, the CDR3 reads TGCAGCGCCGTGGACAGGAAAAATTATGGCTACACCTTC. This sequence encodes CSAVDRKNYGYTF.

This clonotype occurred a few times. The V gene is TRBV6-2 or TRBV6-3, the J gene TRBJ1-1; D perhaps matches TRBD1 (5 bases). Germline CDR1 is MNHEY and CDR2 is SVGEGT. V lost 8 bases and J lost 6, with 22 bases in between. CDR3 size: 15 residues. The CDR3 DNA reads as TGTGCCAGCGCAACTGCGGGACGGTTTCACTCTGAAGCTTTCTTT. As protein: CASATAGRFHSEAFF.

This clonotype was counted between two and nine times. CDR3 in amino acids: CSARLASDTQYF. In DNA, the CDR3 is TGCAGTGCTAGACTAGCGTCAGATACGCAGTATTTT. The rearrangement uses TRBV20-1 and TRBJ2-3, with D perhaps matching TRBD2 (6 bases). Germline CDR1 DFQATT, CDR2 SNEGSKA (reference sequence). There are 12 residues in the CDR3. Trimming took 2 bases from V and 4 from J, leaving 7 bases between them.

The chain links TRBV28 to TRBJ2-2, with TRBD1 matching over 8 bases. CDR3 length: 14 residues. Germline values: CDR1 MDHEN, CDR2 SYDVKM. The V segment lost 7 bases and the J segment 5 bases; nucleotides outside the gene matches: 6. CDR3 protein: CASKWTGSTGELFF. For the CDR3, the DNA is TGTGCCAGCAAATGGACAGGGAGTACCGGGGAGCTGTTTTTT.

The table lists this clonotype with a few counts. The chain has TRBV27 and TRBJ2-3; 7 nucleotides align to TRBD2. CDR1 is MNHEY and CDR2 is SMNVEV in the germline V gene (reference sequence). The CDR3 is 15 residues long. The V gene end was trimmed by 4 bases and the J gene end by 2 bases; junction bases not matched to a gene: 6. The CDR3 nucleotides read TGTGCCAGCAGTTCTAGCGGCAGCTACACAGATACGCAGTATTTT. Amino acid sequence: CASSSSGSYTDTQYF.